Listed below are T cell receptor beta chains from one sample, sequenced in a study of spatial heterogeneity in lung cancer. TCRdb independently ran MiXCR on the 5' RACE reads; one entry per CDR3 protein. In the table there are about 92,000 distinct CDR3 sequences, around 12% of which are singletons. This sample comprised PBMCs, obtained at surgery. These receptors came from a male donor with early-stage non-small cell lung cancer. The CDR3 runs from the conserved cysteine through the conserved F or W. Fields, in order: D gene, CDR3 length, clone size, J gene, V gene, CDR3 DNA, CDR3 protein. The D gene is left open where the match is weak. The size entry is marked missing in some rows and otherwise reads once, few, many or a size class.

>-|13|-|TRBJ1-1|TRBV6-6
TGTGCCAGCAGTCCGCCGGGACGGACTGAAGCTTTCTTT
CASSPPGRTEAFF
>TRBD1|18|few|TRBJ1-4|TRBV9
TGTGCCAGCAGCCCAAGAACCGGGACAGGGACCAAGAATGAAAAACTGTTTTTT
CASSPRTGTGTKNEKLFF
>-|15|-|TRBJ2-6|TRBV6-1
TGTGCCAGCAGTGAAGGGAGCTCTGGGACCAACGTCCTGACTTTC
CASSEGSSGTNVLTF
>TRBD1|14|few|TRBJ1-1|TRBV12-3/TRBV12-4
TGTGCCAGCAGCAGCCTACAGGGGAGGACTGAAGCTTTCTTT
CASSSLQGRTEAFF
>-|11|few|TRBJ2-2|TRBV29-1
TGCAGCGTTGCGAACACCGGGGAGCCGTTTTTT
CSVANTGEPFF
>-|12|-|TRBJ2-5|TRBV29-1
TGCAGCGTTGTGGTCCCAGGGGAGACCCAGTACTTC
CSVVVPGETQYF
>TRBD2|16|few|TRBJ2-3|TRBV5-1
TGCGCCAGCAGCTTGATTGTCGCGGGAGCCGCAGATACGCAGTATTTT
CASSLIVAGAADTQYF
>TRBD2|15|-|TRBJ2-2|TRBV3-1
TGTGCCAGCCGGACTAGCGGGAGCAACACCGGGGAGCTGTTTTTT
CASRTSGSNTGELFF
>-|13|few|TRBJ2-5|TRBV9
TGTGCCAGCAGCGTAGGTATCCAAGAGACCCAGTACTTC
CASSVGIQETQYF
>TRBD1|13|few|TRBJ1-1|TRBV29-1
TGCAGCGTGTCCGGGACAGCAATCACTGAAGCTTTCTTT
CSVSGTAITEAFF
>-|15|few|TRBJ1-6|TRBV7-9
TGTGCCAGCAGCTTCTCCGGGGTTCGGAATTCACCCCTCCACTTT
CASSFSGVRNSPLHF
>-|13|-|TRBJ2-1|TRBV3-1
TGTGCCAGCAGGCCGCAGAGTCGAAATGAGCAGTTCTTC
CASRPQSRNEQFF
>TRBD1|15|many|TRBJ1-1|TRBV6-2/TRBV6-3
TGTGCCAGCAGCTGGGACAGGGACATGAACACTGAAGCTTTCTTT
CASSWDRDMNTEAFF
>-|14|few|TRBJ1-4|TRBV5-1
TGCGCCAGCAGCCCAGGGGCGGTGGGCGAAAAACTGTTTTTT
CASSPGAVGEKLFF
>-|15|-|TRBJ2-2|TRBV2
TGTGCCAGCAGTGAATATACCGCGAACACCGGGGAGCTGTTTTTT
CASSEYTANTGELFF
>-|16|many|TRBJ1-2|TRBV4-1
TGCGCCAGCAGCCAAGAAGCTCGCAGAACTAACTATGGCTACACCTTC
CASSQEARRTNYGYTF
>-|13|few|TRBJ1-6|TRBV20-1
TGCAGTGCTAGGGGGCCCAGTAATTCACCCCTCCACTTT
CSARGPSNSPLHF
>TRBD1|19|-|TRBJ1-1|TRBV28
TGTGCCAGCAGTTTACAACCGTATGACAGGGTGTTTACGAACACTGAAGCTTTCTTT
CASSLQPYDRVFTNTEAFF
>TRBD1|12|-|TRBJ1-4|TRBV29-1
TGCAGCGTTGGTACAGGGGAGGAAAAACTGTTTTTT
CSVGTGEEKLFF
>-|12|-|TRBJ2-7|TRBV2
TGTGCCAGCAGTGAATTACCCTACGAGCAGTACTTC
CASSELPYEQYF
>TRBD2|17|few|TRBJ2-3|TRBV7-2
TGTGCCAGCAGCTTAGAGAATGCGGGGGGATTGGCGGATACGCAGTATTTT
CASSLENAGGLADTQYF
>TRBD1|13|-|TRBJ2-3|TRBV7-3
TGTGCCAGCACCGGACAGGGGTCAGATACGCAGTATTTT
CASTGQGSDTQYF
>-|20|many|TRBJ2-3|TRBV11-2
TGTGCCAGCAGCTTAGGTCGCCTAGGACCTTTTCCTAGCGACACAGATACGCAGTATTTT
CASSLGRLGPFPSDTDTQYF
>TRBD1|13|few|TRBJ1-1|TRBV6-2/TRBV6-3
TGTGCCACCGGGGACAGGGCGAACACTGAAGCTTTCTTT
CATGDRANTEAFF
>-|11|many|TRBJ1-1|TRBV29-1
TGCAGCGTTGTTAGGGGTACTGAAGCTTTCTTT
CSVVRGTEAFF
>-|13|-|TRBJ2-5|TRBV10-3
TGTGCCATCAGTGTTGGGGCCCAAGAGACCCAGTACTTC
CAISVGAQETQYF
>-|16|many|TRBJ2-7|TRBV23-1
TGCGCCAGCAGTCAACCCCGAACAGTGGGCTTTCGAGAGCAGTACTTC
CASSQPRTVGFREQYF
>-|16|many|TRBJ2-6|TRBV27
TGTGCCAGCAGTTTACGGGGACCGAGTGGGGCCAACGTCCTGACTTTC
CASSLRGPSGANVLTF
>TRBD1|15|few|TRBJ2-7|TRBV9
TGTGCCAGCAGCGTTGGACAGGCCAGCTCCTACGAGCAGTACTTC
CASSVGQASSYEQYF